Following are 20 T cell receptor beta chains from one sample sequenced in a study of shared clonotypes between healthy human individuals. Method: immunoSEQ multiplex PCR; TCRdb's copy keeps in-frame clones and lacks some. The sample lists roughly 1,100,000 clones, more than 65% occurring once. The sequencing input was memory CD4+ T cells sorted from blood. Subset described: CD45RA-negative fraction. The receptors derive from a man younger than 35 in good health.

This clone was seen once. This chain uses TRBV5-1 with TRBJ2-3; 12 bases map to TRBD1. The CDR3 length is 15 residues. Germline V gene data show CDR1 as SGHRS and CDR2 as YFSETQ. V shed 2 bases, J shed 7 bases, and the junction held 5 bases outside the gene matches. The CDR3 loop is CASSLGTGGPYTQYF. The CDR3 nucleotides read TGCGCCAGCAGCTTAGGGACAGGGGGCCCTTATACGCAGTATTTT.

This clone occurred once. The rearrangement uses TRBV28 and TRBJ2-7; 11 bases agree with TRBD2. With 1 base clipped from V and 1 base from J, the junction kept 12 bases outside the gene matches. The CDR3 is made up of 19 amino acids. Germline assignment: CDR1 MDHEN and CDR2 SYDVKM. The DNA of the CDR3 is TGTGCCAGCAGTTTATATGGAGGTAGCGGGAGGGCCGGGTCCTACGAGCAGTACTTC. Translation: CASSLYGGSGRAGSYEQYF.

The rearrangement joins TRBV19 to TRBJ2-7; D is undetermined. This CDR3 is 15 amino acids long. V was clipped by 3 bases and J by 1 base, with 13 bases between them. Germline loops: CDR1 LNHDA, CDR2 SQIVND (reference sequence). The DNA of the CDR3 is TGTGCCAGTAGTATGGGGATAGCTCGGTCCTACGAGCAGTACTTC. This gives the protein CASSMGIARSYEQYF. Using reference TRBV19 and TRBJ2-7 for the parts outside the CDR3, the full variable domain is DGGITQSPKYLFRKEGQNVTLSCEQNLNHDAMYWYRQDPGQGLRLIYYSQIVNDFQKGDIAEGYSVSREKKESFPLTVTSAQKNPTAFYLCASSMGIARSYEQYFGPGTRLTVT.

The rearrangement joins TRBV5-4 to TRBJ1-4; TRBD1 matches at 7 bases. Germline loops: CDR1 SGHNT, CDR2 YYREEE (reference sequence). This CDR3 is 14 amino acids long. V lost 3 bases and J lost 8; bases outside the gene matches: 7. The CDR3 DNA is TGTGCCAGCAGCTCACAGGGGAGGGGCGAAAAACTGTTTTTT. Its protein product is CASSSQGRGEKLFF.

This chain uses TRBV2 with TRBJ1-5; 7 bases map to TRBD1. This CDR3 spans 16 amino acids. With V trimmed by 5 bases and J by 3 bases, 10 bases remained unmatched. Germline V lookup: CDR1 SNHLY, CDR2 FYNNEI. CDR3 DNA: TGTGCCAGCAGTCAGACTGGGACAGAAATCAATCAGCCCCAGCATTTT. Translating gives CASSQTGTEINQPQHF. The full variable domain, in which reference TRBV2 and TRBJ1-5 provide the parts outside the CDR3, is EPEVTQTPSHQVTQMGQEVILRCVPISNHLYFYWYRQILGQKVEFLVSFYNNEISEKSEIFDDQFSVERPDGSNFTLKIRSTKLEDSAMYFCASSQTGTEINQPQHFGDGTRLSIL.

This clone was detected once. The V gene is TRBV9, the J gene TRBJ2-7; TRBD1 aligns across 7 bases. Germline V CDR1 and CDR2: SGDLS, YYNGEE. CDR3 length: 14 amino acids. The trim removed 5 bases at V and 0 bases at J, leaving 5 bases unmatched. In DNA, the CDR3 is TGTGCCAGCAGTAAGACAGGGAACTCCTACGAGCAGTACTTC. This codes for CASSKTGNSYEQYF.

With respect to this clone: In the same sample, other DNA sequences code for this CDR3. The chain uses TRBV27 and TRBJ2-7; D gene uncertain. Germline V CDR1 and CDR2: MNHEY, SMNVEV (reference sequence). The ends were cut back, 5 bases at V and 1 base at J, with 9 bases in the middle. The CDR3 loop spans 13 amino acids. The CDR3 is CASSRTESYEQYF. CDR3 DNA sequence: TGTGCCAGCAGTCGGACGGAGTCCTACGAGCAGTACTTC.

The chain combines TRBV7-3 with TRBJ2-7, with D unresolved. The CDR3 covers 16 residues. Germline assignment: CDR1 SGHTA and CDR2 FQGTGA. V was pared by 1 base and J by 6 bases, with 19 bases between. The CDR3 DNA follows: TGTGCCAGCAGCTTAAAACCCTCACCTCAGGTCGGCGAGCAGTACTTC. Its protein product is CASSLKPSPQVGEQYF.

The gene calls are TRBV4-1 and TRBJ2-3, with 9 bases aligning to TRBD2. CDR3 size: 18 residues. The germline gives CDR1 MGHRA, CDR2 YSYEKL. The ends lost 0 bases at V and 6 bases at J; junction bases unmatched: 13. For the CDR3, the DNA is TGCGCCAGCAGCCAAGATGAGGAAAGCGGGGGGCGCCGGGATACGCAGTATTTT. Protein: CASSQDEESGGRRDTQYF.

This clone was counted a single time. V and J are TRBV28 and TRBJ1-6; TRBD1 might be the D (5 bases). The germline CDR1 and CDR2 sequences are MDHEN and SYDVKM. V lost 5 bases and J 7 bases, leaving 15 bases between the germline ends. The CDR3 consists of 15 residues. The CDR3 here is CASSPPGRGNSPLHF. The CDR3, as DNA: TGTGCCAGCAGTCCCCCGGGACGGGGAAATTCACCCCTCCACTTT.

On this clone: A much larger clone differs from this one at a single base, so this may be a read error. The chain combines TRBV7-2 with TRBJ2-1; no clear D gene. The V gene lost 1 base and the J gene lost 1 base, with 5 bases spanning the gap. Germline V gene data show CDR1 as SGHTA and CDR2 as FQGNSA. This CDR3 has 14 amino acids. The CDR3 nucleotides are TGTGCCAGCAGCTTAGACTGGTCCTACAATGAGCAGTTCTTC. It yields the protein CASSLDWSYNEQFF.

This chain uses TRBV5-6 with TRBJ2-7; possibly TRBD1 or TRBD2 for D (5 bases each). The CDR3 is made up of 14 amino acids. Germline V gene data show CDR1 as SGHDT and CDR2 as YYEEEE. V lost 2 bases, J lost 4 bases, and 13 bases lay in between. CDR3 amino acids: CASSFPRGQYEQYF. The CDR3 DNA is TGTGCCAGCAGCTTCCCGAGGGGCCAGTACGAGCAGTACTTC.

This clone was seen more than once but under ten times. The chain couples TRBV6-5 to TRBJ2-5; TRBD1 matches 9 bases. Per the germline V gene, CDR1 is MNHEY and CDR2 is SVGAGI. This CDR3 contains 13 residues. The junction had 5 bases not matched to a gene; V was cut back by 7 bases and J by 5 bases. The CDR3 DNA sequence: TGTGCCAGCAAGATGACAGGGGGGGAGACCCAGTACTTC. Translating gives CASKMTGGETQYF.

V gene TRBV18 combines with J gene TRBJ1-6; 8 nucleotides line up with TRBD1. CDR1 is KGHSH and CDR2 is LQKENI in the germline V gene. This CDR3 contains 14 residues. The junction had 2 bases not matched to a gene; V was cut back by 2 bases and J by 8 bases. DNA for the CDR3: TGTGCCAGCTCACCAGAGACAGGGGATTCACCCCTCCACTTT. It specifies CASSPETGDSPLHF.

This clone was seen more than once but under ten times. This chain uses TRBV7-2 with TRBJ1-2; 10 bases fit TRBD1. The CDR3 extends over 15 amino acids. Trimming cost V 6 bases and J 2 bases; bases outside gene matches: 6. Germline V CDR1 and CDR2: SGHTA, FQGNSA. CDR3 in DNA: TGTGCCAGCAGTTTTGGACAGGGGGTGAACTATGGCTACACCTTC. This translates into CASSFGQGVNYGYTF.

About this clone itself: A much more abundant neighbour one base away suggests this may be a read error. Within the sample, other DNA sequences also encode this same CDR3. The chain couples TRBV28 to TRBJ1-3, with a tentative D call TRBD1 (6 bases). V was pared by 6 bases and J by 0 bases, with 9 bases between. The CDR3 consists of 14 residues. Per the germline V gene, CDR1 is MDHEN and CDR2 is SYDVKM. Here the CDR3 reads CASSLTGSGNTIYF. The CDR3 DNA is TGTGCCAGCAGCCTGACAGGCTCTGGAAACACCATATATTTT. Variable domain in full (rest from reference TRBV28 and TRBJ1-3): DVKVTQSSRYLVKRTGEKVFLECVQDMDHENMFWYRQDPGLGLRLIYFSYDVKMKEKGDIPEGYSVSREKKERFSLILESASTNQTSMYLCASSLTGSGNTIYFGEGSWLTVV.

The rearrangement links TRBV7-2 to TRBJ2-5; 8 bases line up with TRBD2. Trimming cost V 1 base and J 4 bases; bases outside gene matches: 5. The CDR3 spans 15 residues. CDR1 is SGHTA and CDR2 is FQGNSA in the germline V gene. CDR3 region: CASSLGALAGETQYF. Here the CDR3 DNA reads TGTGCCAGCAGCTTAGGGGCTCTAGCGGGAGAGACCCAGTACTTC.

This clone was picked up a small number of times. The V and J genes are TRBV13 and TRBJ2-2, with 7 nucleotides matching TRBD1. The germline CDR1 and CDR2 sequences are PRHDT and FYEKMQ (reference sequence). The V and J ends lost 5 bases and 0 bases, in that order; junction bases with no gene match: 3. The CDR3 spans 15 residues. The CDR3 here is CASSRDSANTGELFF. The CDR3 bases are TGTGCCAGCAGCCGGGACAGCGCGAACACCGGGGAGCTGTTTTTT.

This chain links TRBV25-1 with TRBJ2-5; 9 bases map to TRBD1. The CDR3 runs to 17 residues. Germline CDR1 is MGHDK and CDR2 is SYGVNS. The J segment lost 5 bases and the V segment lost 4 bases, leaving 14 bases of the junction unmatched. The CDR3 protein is CASSVAGTGKARETQYF. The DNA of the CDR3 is TGTGCCAGCAGTGTCGCCGGGACAGGGAAGGCTCGGGAGACCCAGTACTTC.

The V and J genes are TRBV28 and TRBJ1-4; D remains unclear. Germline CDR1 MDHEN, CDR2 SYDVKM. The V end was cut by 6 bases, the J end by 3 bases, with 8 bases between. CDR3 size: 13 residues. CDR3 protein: CASRREANEKLFF. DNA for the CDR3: TGTGCCAGCAGGAGGGAAGCTAATGAAAAACTGTTTTTT.